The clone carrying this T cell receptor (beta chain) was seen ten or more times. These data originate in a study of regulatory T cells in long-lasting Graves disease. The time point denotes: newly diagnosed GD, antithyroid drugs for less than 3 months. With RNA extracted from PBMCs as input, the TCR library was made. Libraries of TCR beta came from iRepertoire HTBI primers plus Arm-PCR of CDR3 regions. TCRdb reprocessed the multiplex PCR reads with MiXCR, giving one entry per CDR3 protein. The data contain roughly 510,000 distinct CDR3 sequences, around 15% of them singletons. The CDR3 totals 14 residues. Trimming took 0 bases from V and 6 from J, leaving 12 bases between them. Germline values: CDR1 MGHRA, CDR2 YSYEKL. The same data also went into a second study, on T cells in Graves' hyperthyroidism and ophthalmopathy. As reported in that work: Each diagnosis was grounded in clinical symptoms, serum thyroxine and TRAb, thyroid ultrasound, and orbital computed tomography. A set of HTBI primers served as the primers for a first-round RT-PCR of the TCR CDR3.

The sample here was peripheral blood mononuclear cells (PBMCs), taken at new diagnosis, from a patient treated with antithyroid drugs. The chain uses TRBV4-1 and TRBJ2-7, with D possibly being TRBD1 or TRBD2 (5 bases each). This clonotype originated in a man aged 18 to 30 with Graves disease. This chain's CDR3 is CASSQEVRAGEQYF. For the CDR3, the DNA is TGCGCCAGCAGCCAAGAGGTCAGGGCGGGCGAGCAGTACTTC.